Here is one T cell receptor (beta chain) with its context. Its antigen is unknown. Germline V gene data show CDR1 as LNHNV and CDR2 as YYDKDF (reference sequence). The CDR3 extends over 15 amino acids. Trimming took 1 base from V and 10 from J, leaving 17 bases between them. Most PBMC samples had 480 ng input DNA in six replicates. Sequencing used immunoSEQ multiplex PCR; TCRdb keeps in-frame clones, though not all of them. The sample shows 40,000 to 50,000 clones, 77% of them seen only once. This record comes from a study of neoadjuvant anti-PD-1 for oral cavity cancer. At the level of the study: Patients without progression got a fourth dose around day 43.

The time point is: after neoadjuvant nivolumab, at surgical resection. Study outcomes and limitations: Pretreatment Treg/Th17 ratio correlated inversely with post-treatment tumor clonality.

This sequence originates from a person between 40 and 85 years old with oral cavity squamous cell carcinoma. The specimen comprised PBMCs, sampled after nivolumab (anti-PD-1) treatment. The chain has TRBV15 and TRBJ2-1; perhaps TRBD1 as D (5 bases). The CDR3 coding sequence is TGTGCCACCAGCAGAGGTGTGGGCAGGGTCAAAGAGCAGTTCTTC. It yields the protein CATSRGVGRVKEQFF. The whole variable domain, filled in from reference TRBV15 and TRBJ2-1, reads DAMVIQNPRYQVTQFGKPVTLSCSQTLNHNVMYWYQQKSSQAPKLLFHYYDKDFNNEADTPDNFQSRRPNTSFCFLDIRSPGLGDTAMYLCATSRGVGRVKEQFFGPGTRLTVL.